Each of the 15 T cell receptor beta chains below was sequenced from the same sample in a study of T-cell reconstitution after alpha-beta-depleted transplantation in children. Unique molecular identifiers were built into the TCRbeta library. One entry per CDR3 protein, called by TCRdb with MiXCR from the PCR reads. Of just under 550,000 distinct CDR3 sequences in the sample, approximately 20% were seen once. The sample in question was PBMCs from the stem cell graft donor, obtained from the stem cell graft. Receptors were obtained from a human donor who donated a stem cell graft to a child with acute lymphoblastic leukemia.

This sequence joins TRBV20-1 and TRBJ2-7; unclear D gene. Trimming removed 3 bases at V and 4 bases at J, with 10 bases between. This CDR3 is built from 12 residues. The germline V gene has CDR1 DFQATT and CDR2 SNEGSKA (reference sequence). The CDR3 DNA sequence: TGCAGTGCTAGTCTGGCAGATTACGAGCAGTACTTC. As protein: CSASLADYEQYF.

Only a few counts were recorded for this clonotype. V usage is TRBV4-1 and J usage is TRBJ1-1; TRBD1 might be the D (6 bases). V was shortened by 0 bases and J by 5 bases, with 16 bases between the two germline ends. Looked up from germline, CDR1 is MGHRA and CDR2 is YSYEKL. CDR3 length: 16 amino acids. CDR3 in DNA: TGCGCCAGCAGCCAAGATCTGAGGGGGATTCAAACTGAAGCTTTCTTT. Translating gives CASSQDLRGIQTEAFF.

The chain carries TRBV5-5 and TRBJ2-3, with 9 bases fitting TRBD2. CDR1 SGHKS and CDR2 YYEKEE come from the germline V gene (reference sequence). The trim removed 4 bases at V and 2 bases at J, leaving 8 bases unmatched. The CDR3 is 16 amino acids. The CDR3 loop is CASSPGTSPITDTQYF. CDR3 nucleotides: TGTGCCAGCAGCCCCGGGACTAGCCCTATCACAGATACGCAGTATTTT. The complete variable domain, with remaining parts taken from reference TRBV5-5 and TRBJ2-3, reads DAGVTQSPTHLIKTRGQQVTLRCSPISGHKSVSWYQQVLGQGPQFIFQYYEKEERGRGNFPDRFSARQFPNYSSELNVNALLLGDSALYLCASSPGTSPITDTQYFGPGTRLTVL.

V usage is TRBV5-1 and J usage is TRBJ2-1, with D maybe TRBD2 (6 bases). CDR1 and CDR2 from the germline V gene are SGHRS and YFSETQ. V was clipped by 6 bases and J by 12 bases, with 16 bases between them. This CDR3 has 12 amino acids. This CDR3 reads CASNGLSGVQFF. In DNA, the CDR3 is TGCGCCAGCAACGGGCTTAGCGGTGTGCAGTTCTTC.

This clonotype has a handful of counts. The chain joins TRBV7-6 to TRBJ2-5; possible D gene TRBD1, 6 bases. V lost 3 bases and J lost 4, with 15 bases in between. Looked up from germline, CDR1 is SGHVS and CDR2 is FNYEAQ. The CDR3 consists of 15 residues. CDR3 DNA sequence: TGTGCCAGCAGCTTCCCCGGACAGATCGGAGAGACCCAGTACTTC. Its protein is CASSFPGQIGETQYF.

As DNA, the CDR3 is TGCAGCGTCCGGACTACCCACACAGATACGCAGTATTTT. Translating gives CSVRTTHTDTQYF. This chain uses TRBV29-1 with TRBJ2-3, with D possibly matching TRBD2 (6 bases). The germline V gene has CDR1 SQVTM and CDR2 ANQGSEA. There are 13 residues in the CDR3. V was pared by 6 bases and J by 2 bases, with 12 bases between.

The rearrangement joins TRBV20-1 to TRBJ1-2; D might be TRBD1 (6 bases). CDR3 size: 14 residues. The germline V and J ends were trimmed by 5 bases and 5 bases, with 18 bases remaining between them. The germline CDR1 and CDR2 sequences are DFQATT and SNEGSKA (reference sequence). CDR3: CSAPGTPPAYGYTF. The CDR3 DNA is TGCAGTGCTCCCGGGACACCCCCGGCGTATGGCTACACCTTC.

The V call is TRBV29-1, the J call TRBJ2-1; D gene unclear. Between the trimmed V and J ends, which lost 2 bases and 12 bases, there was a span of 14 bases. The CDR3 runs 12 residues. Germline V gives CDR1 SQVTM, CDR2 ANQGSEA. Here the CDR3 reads CSVETAPVRQFF. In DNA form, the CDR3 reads TGCAGCGTTGAAACGGCCCCGGTTAGGCAGTTCTTC.

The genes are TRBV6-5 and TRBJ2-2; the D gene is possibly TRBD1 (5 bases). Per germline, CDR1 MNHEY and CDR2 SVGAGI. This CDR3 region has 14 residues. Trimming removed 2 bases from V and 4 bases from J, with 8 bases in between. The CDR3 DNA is TGTGCCAGCAGTTACGACAGATCCACCGGGGAGCTGTTTTTT. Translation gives CASSYDRSTGELFF.

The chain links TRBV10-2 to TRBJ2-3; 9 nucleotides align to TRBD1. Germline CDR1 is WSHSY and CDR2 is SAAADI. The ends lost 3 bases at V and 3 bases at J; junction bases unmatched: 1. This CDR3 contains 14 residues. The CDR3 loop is CASSDGTGTDTQYF. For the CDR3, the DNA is TGCGCCAGCAGTGACGGGACAGGGACAGATACGCAGTATTTT.

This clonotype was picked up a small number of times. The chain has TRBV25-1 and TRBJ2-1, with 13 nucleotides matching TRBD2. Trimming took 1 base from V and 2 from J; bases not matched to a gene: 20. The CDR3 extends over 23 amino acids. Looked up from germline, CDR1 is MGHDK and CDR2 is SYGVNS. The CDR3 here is CASSESRRVAGRTSGSTYNEQFF. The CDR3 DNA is TGTGCCAGCAGTGAATCCCGTCGTGTCGCGGGGCGGACTAGCGGGAGCACCTACAATGAGCAGTTCTTC.

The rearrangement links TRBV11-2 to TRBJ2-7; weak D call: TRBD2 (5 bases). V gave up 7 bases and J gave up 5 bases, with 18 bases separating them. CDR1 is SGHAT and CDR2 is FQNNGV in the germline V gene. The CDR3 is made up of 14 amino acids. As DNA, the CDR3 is TGTGCCAGCACCCAACCGTGGGGTAGCGACGAGCAGTACTTC. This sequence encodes CASTQPWGSDEQYF.

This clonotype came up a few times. For the CDR3, the DNA is TGCAGTGCTAGCTTGGGGACGGGTTCGGTCGAGCAGTACTTC. Encoded protein: CSASLGTGSVEQYF. The genes are TRBV20-1 and TRBJ2-7; either TRBD1 or TRBD2 may supply D (5 bases each). This CDR3 comprises 14 residues. Germline values: CDR1 DFQATT, CDR2 SNEGSKA (reference sequence). V lost 3 bases, J lost 6 bases, and 18 bases lay in between.

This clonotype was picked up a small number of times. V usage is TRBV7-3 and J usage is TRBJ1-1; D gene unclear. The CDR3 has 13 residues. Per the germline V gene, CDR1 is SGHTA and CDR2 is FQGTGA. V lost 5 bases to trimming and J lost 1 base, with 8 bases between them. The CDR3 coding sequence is TGTGCCAGCAGCACCTCACCGAACACTGAAGCTTTCTTT. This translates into CASSTSPNTEAFF. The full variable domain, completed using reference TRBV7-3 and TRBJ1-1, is GAGVSQTPSNKVTEKGKYVELRCDPISGHTALYWYRQSLGQGPEFLIYFQGTGAADDSGLPNDRFFAVRPEGSVSTLKIQRTERGDSAVYLCASSTSPNTEAFFGQGTRLTVV.

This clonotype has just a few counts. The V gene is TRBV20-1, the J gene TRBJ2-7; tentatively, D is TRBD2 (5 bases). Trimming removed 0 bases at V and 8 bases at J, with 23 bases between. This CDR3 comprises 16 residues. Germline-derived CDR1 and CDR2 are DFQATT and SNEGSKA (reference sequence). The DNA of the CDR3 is TGCAGTGCTAGAGATTTGTGGCGGGTAGCCCTTTTCCAGCAGTACTTC. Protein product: CSARDLWRVALFQQYF.